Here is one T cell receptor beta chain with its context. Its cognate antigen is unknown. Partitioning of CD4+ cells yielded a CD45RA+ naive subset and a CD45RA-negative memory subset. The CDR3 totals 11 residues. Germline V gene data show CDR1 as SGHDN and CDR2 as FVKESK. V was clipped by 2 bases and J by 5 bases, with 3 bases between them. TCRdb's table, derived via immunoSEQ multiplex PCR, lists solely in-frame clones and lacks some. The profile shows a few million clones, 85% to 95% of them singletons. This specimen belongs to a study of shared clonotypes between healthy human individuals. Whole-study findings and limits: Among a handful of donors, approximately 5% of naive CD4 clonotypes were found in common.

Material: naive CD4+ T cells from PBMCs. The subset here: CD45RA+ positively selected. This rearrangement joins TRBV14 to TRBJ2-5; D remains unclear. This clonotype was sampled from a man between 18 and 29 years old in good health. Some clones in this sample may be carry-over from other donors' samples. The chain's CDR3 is CASSQYETQYF. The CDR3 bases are TGTGCCAGCAGCCAATACGAGACCCAGTACTTC. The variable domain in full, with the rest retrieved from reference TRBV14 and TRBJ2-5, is EAGVTQFPSHSVIEKGQTVTLRCDPISGHDNLYWYRRVMGKEIKFLLHFVKESKQDESGMPNNRFLAERTGGTYSTLKVQPAELEDSGVYFCASSQYETQYFGPGTRLLVL.